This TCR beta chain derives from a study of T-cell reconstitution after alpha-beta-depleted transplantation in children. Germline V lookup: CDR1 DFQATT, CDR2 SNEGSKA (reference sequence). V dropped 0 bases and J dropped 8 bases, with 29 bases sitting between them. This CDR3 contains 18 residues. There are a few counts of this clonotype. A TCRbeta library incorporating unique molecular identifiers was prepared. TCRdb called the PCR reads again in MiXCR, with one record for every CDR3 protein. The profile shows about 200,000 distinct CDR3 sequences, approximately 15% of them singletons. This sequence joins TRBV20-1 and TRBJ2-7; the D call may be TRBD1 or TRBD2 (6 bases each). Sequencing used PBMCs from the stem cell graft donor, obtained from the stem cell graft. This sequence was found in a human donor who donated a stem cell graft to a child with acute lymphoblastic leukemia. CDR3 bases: TGCAGTGCTAGAGATGGAGGGGGGCTGCGGGGCGGGGCTGTCAAGCAGTACTTC. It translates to CSARDGGGLRGGAVKQYF.